This T cell receptor beta chain was recorded in a study of T cell changes during pregnancy in multiple sclerosis. Sequencing used immunoSEQ multiplex PCR; TCRdb keeps in-frame clones, though not all of them. Of tens of thousands of clones in the sample, 80% to 95% were seen once. The V end was cut by 0 bases, the J end by 6 bases, with 16 bases between. The CDR3 is 16 residues long. CDR1 and CDR2 from the germline V gene are SGHRS and YFSETQ. The source of this sequence is a female donor with multiple sclerosis, enrolled in a pregnancy study. The V call is TRBV5-1, the J call TRBJ2-1; D may be TRBD1 (7 bases). The sample consisted of CD8+ T cells from peripheral blood mononuclear cells, taken in the third trimester of pregnancy. The CDR3: CASSLALAGGLNEQFF. The DNA of the CDR3 is TGCGCCAGCAGCTTGGCCTTGGCAGGGGGACTCAATGAGCAGTTCTTC.